This T cell receptor (beta chain) stems from a study of PD-L1 blockade in urothelial cancer. Study at large: The median number of T cells present in blood samples was roughly 140,000.

Spiking each PCR with synthetic TCR analog templates was performed. Clones were sequenced by immunoSEQ multiplex PCR, and TCRdb holds only the in-frame ones, with some missing. The sample includes tens of thousands of clones, roughly 87% seen only once; the top ten take roughly 5.7%. The CDR3 consists of 16 residues. After removal of 0 bases from V and 7 bases from J, the junction contained 5 bases not matched to a gene. Germline assignment: CDR1 SGHNT and CDR2 YYREEE (reference sequence). The rearrangement joins TRBV5-4 to TRBJ2-1; 12 positions match TRBD2. The source is a woman aged 70 to 79 with urothelial cancer. The sequenced sample was PBMCs, obtained around atezolizumab (anti-PD-L1) treatment. CDR3: CASSLVRTSGKNEQFF. The CDR3 region has the DNA TGTGCCAGCAGCTTGGTTCGGACTAGCGGGAAGAATGAGCAGTTCTTC.